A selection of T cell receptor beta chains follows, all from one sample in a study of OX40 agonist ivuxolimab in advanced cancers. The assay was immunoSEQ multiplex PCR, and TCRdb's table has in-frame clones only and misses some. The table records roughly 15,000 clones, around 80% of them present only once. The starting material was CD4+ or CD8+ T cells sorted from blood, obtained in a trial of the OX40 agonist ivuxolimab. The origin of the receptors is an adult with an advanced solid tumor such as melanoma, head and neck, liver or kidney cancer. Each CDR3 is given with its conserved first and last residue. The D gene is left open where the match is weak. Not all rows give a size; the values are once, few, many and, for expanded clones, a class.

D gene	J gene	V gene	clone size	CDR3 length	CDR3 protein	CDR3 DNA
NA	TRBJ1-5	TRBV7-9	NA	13	CASSPTGGLPQHF	TGTGCCAGCAGCCCAACAGGAGGGTTGCCCCAGCATTTT
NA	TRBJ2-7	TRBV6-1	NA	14	CASSPGQRHYEQYF	TGTGCCAGCAGCCCGGGACAAAGACACTACGAGCAGTACTTC
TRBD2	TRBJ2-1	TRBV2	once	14	CASKTSESYNEQFF	TGTGCCAGCAAGACTAGCGAGTCATACAATGAGCAGTTCTTC
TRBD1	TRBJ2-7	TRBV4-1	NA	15	CASSEATGVFYEQYF	TGCGCCAGCAGCGAAGCGACAGGGGTTTTTTACGAGCAGTACTTC
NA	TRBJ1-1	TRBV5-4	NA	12	CASSQRNTEAFF	TGTGCCAGCAGCCAGCGAAACACTGAAGCTTTCTTT
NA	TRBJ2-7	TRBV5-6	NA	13	CASSFGSSYEQYF	TGTGCCAGCAGCTTTGGTAGCTCCTACGAGCAGTACTTC
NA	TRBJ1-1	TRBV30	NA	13	CAWKDLGNTEAFF	TGTGCCTGGAAGGATCTCGGGAACACTGAAGCTTTCTTT
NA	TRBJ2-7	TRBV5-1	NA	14	CASSFGPGFYEQYF	TGCGCCAGCAGCTTCGGCCCGGGGTTTTACGAGCAGTACTTC
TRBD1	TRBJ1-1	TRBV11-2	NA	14	CASSPGGGWTEAFF	TGTGCCAGCAGCCCAGGGGGCGGATGGACTGAAGCTTTCTTT
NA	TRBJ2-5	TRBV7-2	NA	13	CASSWSVQETQYF	TGTGCCAGCAGCTGGAGCGTTCAAGAGACCCAGTACTTC
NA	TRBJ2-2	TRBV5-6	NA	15	CATSMFTANTGELFF	TGTGCCACCAGCATGTTTACAGCGAACACCGGGGAGCTGTTTTTT
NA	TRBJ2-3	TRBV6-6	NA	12	CASGQGTDTQYF	TGTGCCAGCGGGCAGGGCACAGATACGCAGTATTTT
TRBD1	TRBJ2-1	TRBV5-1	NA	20	CASSLPDRGIAKGADNEQFF	TGCGCCAGCAGCTTGCCTGACAGGGGGATCGCAAAGGGGGCCGACAATGAGCAGTTCTTC
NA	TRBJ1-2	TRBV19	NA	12	CAGRDGNYGYTF	TGTGCCGGCCGGGACGGAAACTATGGCTACACCTTC
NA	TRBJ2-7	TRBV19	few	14	CASSQYLGGYEQYF	TGTGCCAGTAGTCAATATCTCGGTGGCTACGAGCAGTACTTC
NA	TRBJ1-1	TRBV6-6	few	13	CASRPQVGTEAFF	TGTGCCAGCAGACCCCAGGTTGGTACTGAAGCTTTCTTT
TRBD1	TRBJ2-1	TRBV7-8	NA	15	CASSLKAGGVNEQFF	TGTGCCAGCAGCTTAAAGGCAGGGGGTGTTAATGAGCAGTTCTTC
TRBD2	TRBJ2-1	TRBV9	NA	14	CASGGAGGLNEQFF	TGTGCCAGCGGCGGCGCGGGGGGCCTCAATGAGCAGTTCTTC
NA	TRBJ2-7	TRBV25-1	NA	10	CASRIYEQYF	TGTGCCAGTCGCATCTACGAGCAGTACTTC
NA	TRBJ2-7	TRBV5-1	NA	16	CASSLGGGAWPHEQYF	TGCGCCAGCAGCTTGGGAGGTGGGGCATGGCCCCACGAGCAGTACTTC
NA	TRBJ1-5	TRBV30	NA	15	CAWSRGTDSNQPQHF	TGTGCCTGGTCCAGAGGAACAGATAGCAATCAGCCCCAGCATTTT
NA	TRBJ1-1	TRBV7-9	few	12	CASRVMNTEAFF	TGTGCCAGCAGAGTGATGAACACTGAAGCTTTCTTT